These 25 T cell receptor beta chains came from one sample sequenced in a study of blood T cell repertoires in COVID-19. Assay used: immunoSEQ multiplex PCR; TCRdb lists only in-frame clones, some missing. The table lists hundreds of thousands of clones, over 75% of them singletons. The sequenced sample consisted of peripheral blood. The source of these receptors is a man older than 75 with acute or convalescent COVID-19.

The CDR3 DNA follows: TGTGCCAGCAGCCCTCGGACAGGGCTTAATGAAAAACTGTTTTTT. The encoded protein is CASSPRTGLNEKLFF. The chain links TRBV7-2 to TRBJ1-4; TRBD1 matches 8 bases. CDR1 and CDR2 from the germline V gene are SGHTA and FQGNSA. The CDR3 is 15 amino acids. V shed 5 bases and J 4 bases; nucleotides not matched to a gene: 6. Filled out from reference TRBV7-2 and TRBJ1-4, the complete variable domain reads GAGVSQSPSNKVTEKGKDVELRCDPISGHTALYWYRQSLGQGLEFLIYFQGNSAPDKSGLPSDRFSAERTGGSVSTLTIQRTQQEDSAVYLCASSPRTGLNEKLFFGSGTQLSVL.

The rearrangement links TRBV27 to TRBJ1-2; 9 nucleotides agree with TRBD1. Germline V CDR1 and CDR2: MNHEY, SMNVEV (reference sequence). The CDR3 is 14 amino acids. J was trimmed by 8 bases and V by 5 bases; bases with no gene match: 9. In DNA form, the CDR3 reads TGTGCCAGCAGTCTCTCCGGGACAGGGAGGGGCTACACCTTC. It specifies CASSLSGTGRGYTF.

The chain recombines TRBV7-6 with TRBJ2-2, with 9 positions matching TRBD1. J lost 5 bases, V lost 1 base, and 2 bases had no gene match. Germline V gene sequence: CDR1 SGHVS, CDR2 FNYEAQ. This CDR3 has 15 residues. The CDR3 sequence is CASSLGQGGTGELFF. Here the CDR3 DNA reads TGTGCCAGCAGCTTAGGACAGGGGGGGACCGGGGAGCTGTTTTTT.

V is TRBV10-1 and J is TRBJ1-5; D is ambiguous. V was pared by 3 bases and J by 3 bases, with 6 bases between. The CDR3 runs 13 residues. CDR1 is WNHNN and CDR2 is SYGVQD in the germline V gene (reference sequence). In DNA, the CDR3 is TGCGCCAGCAGTGACGGAGTCAATCAGCCCCAGCATTTT. Translation: CASSDGVNQPQHF.

The rearrangement joins TRBV30 to TRBJ1-2, with 7 nucleotides matching TRBD1. Trimming removed 6 bases from V and 2 bases from J; junction bases left unmatched: 6. Per germline, CDR1 GTSNPN and CDR2 SVGIG (reference sequence). The CDR3 runs to 13 residues. The CDR3 DNA reads as TGTGCCTGCCATCAGGGACAGAACTATGGCTACACCTTC. It specifies CACHQGQNYGYTF.

The V gene is TRBV7-8, the J gene TRBJ2-1; a possible D gene is TRBD1 (5 bases). This CDR3 has 16 residues. Germline CDR1 SGHVS, CDR2 FQNEAQ. Trimming removed 5 bases at V and 7 bases at J, with 21 bases between. For the CDR3, the DNA is TGTGCCAGCAGCCCTTTTAGTCCAGGGCTAGGTAATGAGCAGTTCTTC. It codes for CASSPFSPGLGNEQFF.

The chain joins TRBV7-2 to TRBJ1-3, with 8 bases that match TRBD1. Trimming at V came to 5 bases and at J to 6 bases, leaving 6 bases not matched to a gene. The germline V gene encodes CDR1 SGHTA and CDR2 FQGNSA. This CDR3 comprises 14 residues. CDR3 sequence reads: CASSDRDRKNTIYF. The CDR3 region has the DNA TGTGCCAGCAGCGACCGGGACAGGAAAAACACCATATATTTT.

The J gene is TRBJ1-2, the V gene TRBV19; D may be TRBD1 (6 bases). This CDR3 has 16 residues. V lost 5 bases and J lost 2, with 18 bases in between. CDR1 and CDR2 (germline): LNHDA, SQIVND (reference sequence). The CDR3, as DNA: TGTGCCAGTAGTCCCCCCTGGGGGCTCCAGAACTATGGCTACACCTTC. Encoded protein: CASSPPWGLQNYGYTF.

The chain recombines TRBV7-8 with TRBJ1-1; D is ambiguous. The CDR3 loop spans 13 amino acids. CDR1 is SGHVS, CDR2 FQNEAQ, per germline. Trimming removed 1 base from V and 1 base from J, with 4 bases in between. CDR3: CASSLGQNTEAFF. In nucleotides, the CDR3 is TGTGCCAGCAGCTTAGGACAGAACACTGAAGCTTTCTTT.

The rearrangement joins TRBV10-3 to TRBJ2-3, with TRBD1 matching 10 bases. This CDR3 is 15 amino acids long. Trimming removed 3 bases from V and 5 bases from J; junction bases left unmatched: 5. The germline V gene encodes CDR1 ENHRY and CDR2 SYGVKD. This chain's CDR3 is CAISDTGTGVDTQYF. The CDR3, as DNA: TGTGCCATCAGTGACACCGGGACAGGGGTAGATACGCAGTATTTT.

The V gene is TRBV30, the J gene TRBJ2-3; 14 bases agree with TRBD2. CDR1 and CDR2 (germline): GTSNPN, SVGIG (reference sequence). CDR3 size: 15 residues. V shed 4 bases, J shed 8 bases, and the junction held 8 bases outside the gene matches. CDR3 nucleotides: TGTGCCTGGACTGCGGGACTAGCGGGAGCCGGTACGCAGTATTTT. Translation gives CAWTAGLAGAGTQYF.

The chain joins TRBV12-5 to TRBJ1-1; no clear D gene. V lost 1 base, J lost 6 bases, and 12 bases lay in between. Germline loops: CDR1 LGHNT, CDR2 FRNRAP. This CDR3 contains 14 residues. The CDR3 DNA reads as TGTGCTAGTGGTTTGGAGGCGGGGTTCTCTGAAGCTTTCTTT. Translation: CASGLEAGFSEAFF.

This clone was counted a few times. This chain joins TRBV12-3 or TRBV12-4 and TRBJ1-1; 7 bases fit TRBD1. The CDR3 spans 13 residues. Trimming removed 7 bases from V and 3 bases from J; junction bases left unmatched: 5. DNA of the CDR3: TGTGCCAGCACCCGGGACAGAGACACTGAAGCTTTCTTT. Its translation is CASTRDRDTEAFF.

The CDR3 loop reads CATSRDGGTNQPQHF. CDR3 nucleotides: TGTGCCACCAGCAGAGATGGGGGGACTAATCAGCCCCAGCATTTT. The chain uses TRBV15 and TRBJ1-5, with D possibly being TRBD1 (5 bases). Per germline, CDR1 LNHNV and CDR2 YYDKDF (reference sequence). V lost 0 bases and J lost 4, with 10 bases in between. The length of the CDR3 is 15 residues.

The CDR3 region is CASSGGRHQPQHF. The CDR3 DNA is TGTGCCAGCTCAGGGGGCCGACATCAGCCCCAGCATTTT. This chain joins TRBV27 and TRBJ1-5; 8 bases fit TRBD1. Germline assignment: CDR1 MNHEY and CDR2 SMNVEV (reference sequence). The V gene end was trimmed by 8 bases and the J gene end by 5 bases; junction bases not matched to a gene: 5. The CDR3 runs 13 residues.

The genes are TRBV5-1 and TRBJ2-3; maybe TRBD1 (5 bases). Germline loops: CDR1 SGHRS, CDR2 YFSETQ. V dropped 0 bases and J dropped 4 bases, with 18 bases sitting between them. The CDR3 totals 17 residues. CDR3 in DNA: TGCGCCAGCAGCTTGGACGGCGGACATGAATACCCAGATACGCAGTATTTT. This translates into CASSLDGGHEYPDTQYF.

A remark on this clone: The germline gene is not matched at one end of the junction; a read error may be the cause. The chain recombines TRBV6-6 with TRBJ1-4; 9 bases match TRBD1. Looked up from germline, CDR1 is MNHNY and CDR2 is SVGAGI (reference sequence). The CDR3 is 16 residues long. The CDR3: CASRYLTGGGDEKLFF. CDR3 bases: TGTGCCAGCAGATACTTAACAGGGGGCGGGGATGAAAAACTGTTTTTT.

V usage is TRBV28 and J usage is TRBJ2-2, with TRBD1 matching 7 bases. The CDR3 is made up of 17 amino acids. With 3 bases clipped from V and 5 bases from J, the junction kept 12 bases outside the gene matches. Germline CDR1 MDHEN, CDR2 SYDVKM. CDR3 coding DNA: TGTGCCAGCAGTTTTTTCTCGGGAAGGGGGCTTACCGGGGAGCTGTTTTTT. Protein product: CASSFFSGRGLTGELFF. Drawing the rest from reference TRBV28 and TRBJ2-2, the complete variable domain is DVKVTQSSRYLVKRTGEKVFLECVQDMDHENMFWYRQDPGLGLRLIYFSYDVKMKEKGDIPEGYSVSREKKERFSLILESASTNQTSMYLCASSFFSGRGLTGELFFGEGSRLTVL.

The chain combines TRBV24-1 with TRBJ2-5; tentative D call: TRBD1 (7 bases). In germline, CDR1 is KGHDR, CDR2 SFDVKD. V was clipped by 1 base and J by 5 bases, with 16 bases between them. The CDR3 consists of 16 residues. In DNA, the CDR3 is TGTGCCACCAGTGATTTTGGGCAGGGGGGTGGTGAGACCCAGTACTTC. It yields the protein CATSDFGQGGGETQYF.

The chain links TRBV21-1 to TRBJ1-3. TRBV21-1 is a listed pseudogene. The CDR3 contains 16 residues. CDR3 nucleotides: TGTGCCAGCATGTGGTTCCCGTCGGGCTCTGGAAACACCATATATTTT. It yields the protein CASMWFPSGSGNTIYF.

The J gene is TRBJ1-2, the V gene TRBV7-9; D is undetermined. The CDR3 contains 13 residues. The germline CDR1 and CDR2 sequences are SEHNR and FQNEAQ (reference sequence). Trimming took 8 bases from V and 0 from J, leaving 10 bases between them. CDR3: CASRRDSNYGYTF. In DNA form, the CDR3 reads TGTGCCAGCCGGCGGGATTCTAACTATGGCTACACCTTC. Together with reference TRBV7-9 and TRBJ1-2, the CDR3 gives the full variable domain: DTGVSQNPRHKITKRGQNVTFRCDPISEHNRLYWYRQTLGQGPEFLTYFQNEAQLEKSRLLSDRFSAERPKGSFSTLEIQRTEQGDSAMYLCASRRDSNYGYTFGSGTRLTVV.

The chain links TRBV24-1 to TRBJ1-1, with a weak D call TRBD1 (5 bases). Trimming stripped 7 bases from V and 1 base from J, with 9 bases between. The CDR3 runs to 13 residues. From germline, CDR1 is KGHDR and CDR2 SFDVKD. The CDR3 loop is CATSLGPNTEAFF. In nucleotides, the CDR3 is TGTGCCACCAGCCTGGGGCCGAACACTGAAGCTTTCTTT.

V gene TRBV6-6 combines with J gene TRBJ1-4, with 9 nucleotides matching TRBD1. The CDR3 spans 13 residues. The junction had 0 bases not matched to a gene; V was cut back by 5 bases and J by 5 bases. The germline gives CDR1 MNHNY, CDR2 SVGAGI (reference sequence). CDR3 sequence (DNA): TGTGCCAGCAGTGACAGGGGGAATGAAAAACTGTTTTTT. Translated: CASSDRGNEKLFF.

This clone was picked up one time. The V gene is TRBV7-9, the J gene TRBJ2-7; tentative D call: TRBD1 (5 bases). Germline V gene data show CDR1 as SEHNR and CDR2 as FQNEAQ (reference sequence). This CDR3 has 12 residues. V dropped 5 bases and J dropped 4 bases, with 9 bases sitting between them. The CDR3 loop reads CASSTGSYEQYV. CDR3 in DNA: TGTGCCAGCAGCACAGGCAGTTACGAGCAGTACGTC.

The CDR3 coding sequence is TGTGCCAGCAGCTTAGACGGGAATGAAAAACTGTTTTTT. Its translation is CASSLDGNEKLFF. This chain links TRBV7-9 with TRBJ1-4; unclear D gene. The V gene's germline CDR1 is SEHNR and CDR2 FQNEAQ (reference sequence). This CDR3 is 13 amino acids long. Deletions cut 1 base from V and 5 bases from J, with 5 bases between. Supplemented by reference TRBV7-9 and TRBJ1-4, the full variable domain reads DTGVSQNPRHKITKRGQNVTFRCDPISEHNRLYWYRQTLGQGPEFLTYFQNEAQLEKSRLLSDRFSAERPKGSFSTLEIQRTEQGDSAMYLCASSLDGNEKLFFGSGTQLSVL.